A single sample gave rise to the 21 T cell receptor beta chains below, sequenced in a study of blood T cell repertoires in COVID-19. Profiled with immunoSEQ multiplex PCR; TCRdb holds only in-frame clones, not every one. The sample gives around 230,000 clones, approximately 84% of which show up once; approximately 16% is in the top ten. The sample comprised PBMCs or T cells enriched from blood (not recorded which). The receptors stem from a man aged 35 to 55 who had recovered from COVID-19.

The CDR3 bases are TGTGCCAGCAGCTTGGGACAGGGGCGGACAGGGATAGAGACCCAGTACTTC. Translation: CASSLGQGRTGIETQYF. The chain combines TRBV7-2 with TRBJ2-5; 10 positions match TRBD1. The CDR3 runs 17 residues. Germline V gene data show CDR1 as SGHTA and CDR2 as FQGNSA. Trimming removed 3 bases from V and 4 bases from J; junction bases left unmatched: 11.

This chain links TRBV11-2 with TRBJ1-1, with D hard to call. Trimming cost V 1 base and J 8 bases, with 11 bases left between them. The germline V gene has CDR1 SGHAT and CDR2 FQNNGV. This CDR3 has 13 residues. The CDR3 DNA follows: TGTGCCAGCAGCTTAGCCGGCCCGCGGGAAGCTTTCTTT. Encoded protein: CASSLAGPREAFF.

This rearrangement joins TRBV10-3 to TRBJ2-3; TRBD2 is a possible D gene (6 bases). V was clipped by 2 bases and J by 6 bases, with 12 bases between them. This CDR3 is 14 amino acids long. Germline CDR1 and CDR2: ENHRY and SYGVKD. CDR3 region: CAISEVQGGDTQYF. As DNA, the CDR3 is TGTGCCATCAGTGAGGTCCAGGGAGGCGATACGCAGTATTTT.

The chain recombines TRBV6-2 or TRBV6-3 with TRBJ2-3; no firm D call. V gave up 4 bases and J gave up 2 bases, with 13 bases separating them. The CDR3 has 15 amino acids. Germline V gene sequence: CDR1 MNHEY, CDR2 SVGEGT. The CDR3 bases are TGTGCCAGCAGTTTTGTGGGCACATCCACAGATACGCAGTATTTT. This translates into CASSFVGTSTDTQYF.

Comments on this clone: The junction and the germline gene differ at one end; a read error may be behind it. The rearrangement links TRBV2 to TRBJ2-1, with 8 bases matching TRBD2. The CDR3 runs to 16 residues. CDR1 and CDR2 (germline): SNHLY, FYNNEI. The CDR3 DNA sequence: TGTGCCAGCAGGGAAGTGGGCGGGGGGCGAGCCAATGAGCAGTTCTTC. It codes for CASREVGGGRANEQFF. The full variable domain, completed using reference TRBV2 and TRBJ2-1, is EPEVTQTPSHQVTQMGQEVILRCVPISNHLYFYWYRQILGQKVEFLVSFYNNEISEKSEIFDDQFSVERPDGSNFTLKIRSTKLEDSAMYFCASREVGGGRANEQFFGPGTRLTVL.

The CDR3 loop reads CASSQPTDRSHEQFF. CDR3 nucleotides: TGTGCCAGCAGCCAGCCCACCGACAGGTCCCATGAGCAGTTCTTC. The rearrangement uses TRBV3-1 (or the pseudogene TRBV3-2) and TRBJ2-1; D might be TRBD1 (6 bases). The germline V and J ends were trimmed by 3 bases and 8 bases, with 17 bases remaining between them. This CDR3 has 15 residues. Germline-derived CDR1 and CDR2 are LGHDT and YNNKEL (reference sequence).

The chain recombines TRBV5-1 with TRBJ2-3; 9 bases agree with TRBD2. Germline values: CDR1 SGHRS, CDR2 YFSETQ. Trimming removed 5 bases from V and 5 bases from J; junction bases left unmatched: 9. This CDR3 region has 15 residues. The CDR3 coding sequence is TGCGCCAGCAGGGGCGAAAGCGGGAGGATAGATACGCAGTATTTT. Its translation: CASRGESGRIDTQYF. Based on the CDR3 plus reference TRBV5-1 and TRBJ2-3, the full variable domain is KAGVTQTPRYLIKTRGQQVTLSCSPISGHRSVSWYQQTPGQGLQFLFEYFSETQRNKGNFPGRFSGRQFSNSRSEMNVSTLELGDSALYLCASRGESGRIDTQYFGPGTRLTVL.

The chain has TRBV7-9 and TRBJ2-7; 11 positions agree with TRBD2. The CDR3 extends over 14 amino acids. With 5 bases clipped from V and 7 bases from J, the junction kept 7 bases outside the gene matches. In germline, CDR1 is SEHNR, CDR2 FQNEAQ (reference sequence). The CDR3 loop reads CASSPGTSGVEQYF. The CDR3 bases are TGTGCCAGCAGCCCCGGGACTAGCGGTGTGGAGCAGTACTTC.

The CDR3 DNA sequence: TGTGCCAGCAGCCAAGGACAGGATAGGTCTGAAGCTTTCTTT. It encodes CASSQGQDRSEAFF. The chain employs TRBV3-1 (or the pseudogene TRBV3-2) and TRBJ1-1, with D possibly matching TRBD1 (6 bases). This CDR3 has 14 residues. The V end lost 1 base, the J end lost 6 bases, and 12 bases lay between the germline ends. CDR1 LGHDT and CDR2 YNNKEL come from the germline V gene (reference sequence).

The gene calls are TRBV5-1 and TRBJ1-3; D might be TRBD1 (6 bases). Germline assignment: CDR1 SGHRS and CDR2 YFSETQ. CDR3 length: 13 residues. V lost 7 bases, J lost 3 bases, and 11 bases lay in between. CDR3 sequence (DNA): TGCGCCAGCTCAGGGGAAGGTGGAAACACCATATATTTT. This gives the protein CASSGEGGNTIYF.

V usage is TRBV18 and J usage is TRBJ1-5; D gene uncertain. The CDR3 covers 15 residues. CDR1 and CDR2 from the germline V gene are KGHSH and LQKENI. V was clipped by 3 bases and J by 5 bases, with 14 bases between them. CDR3 sequence reads: CASSPQMGGDQPQHF. CDR3 nucleotides: TGTGCCAGCTCACCGCAGATGGGAGGCGATCAGCCCCAGCATTTT.

This clone has only a few counts. The CDR3 nucleotides are TGTGCCAGCAGCCCTGGACGGGGGAACACTGAAGCTTTCTTT. Translated: CASSPGRGNTEAFF. This rearrangement joins TRBV11-1 to TRBJ1-1, with D unresolved. V lost 5 bases and J lost 1, with 11 bases in between. This CDR3 region has 14 residues. In germline, CDR1 is SGHAT, CDR2 FQDESV (reference sequence).

This chain connects TRBV3-1 (or the pseudogene TRBV3-2) to TRBJ1-2; 7 bases are a match to TRBD1. Trimming cost V 8 bases and J 8 bases; bases outside gene matches: 8. From germline, CDR1 is LGHDT and CDR2 YNNKEL (reference sequence). This CDR3 spans 12 amino acids. CDR3 in DNA: TGTGCCAGCGCGGCAGGGGGGACGGGCTACACCTTC. Its translation is CASAAGGTGYTF.

CDR3 residues: CASSGGTVYSNQPQHF. DNA for the CDR3: TGTGCCAGCAGTGGGGGGACAGTTTATAGCAATCAGCCCCAGCATTTT. The chain combines TRBV6-1 with TRBJ1-5, with 7 bases that match TRBD1. This CDR3 region has 16 residues. Looked up from germline, CDR1 is MNHNS and CDR2 is SASEGT. The V and J ends lost 4 bases and 0 bases, in that order; junction bases with no gene match: 6.

The chain couples TRBV18 to TRBJ1-1; TRBD1 matches 8 bases. The ends lost 3 bases at V and 0 bases at J; junction bases unmatched: 6. CDR1 is KGHSH and CDR2 is LQKENI in the germline V gene. The CDR3 runs to 16 residues. CDR3 nucleotides: TGTGCCAGCTCACCGGGAGGGGACAGGATGAACACTGAAGCTTTCTTT. Translating it yields CASSPGGDRMNTEAFF. Full variable domain (rest looked up from reference TRBV18 and TRBJ1-1): NAGVMQNPRHLVRRRGQEARLRCSPMKGHSHVYWYRQLPEEGLKFMVYLQKENIIDESGMPKERFSAEFPKEGPSILRIQQVVRGDSAAYFCASSPGGDRMNTEAFFGQGTRLTVV.

V usage is TRBV5-4 and J usage is TRBJ1-2; 8 nucleotides match TRBD1. Losses at the gene ends were 4 bases for V and 4 bases for J; bases not matched to a gene: 6. The CDR3 has 14 amino acids. Germline V CDR1 and CDR2: SGHNT, YYREEE (reference sequence). The CDR3 DNA is TGTGCCAGCAGCCGGACAGGGAACTCCTATGGCTACACCTTC. Protein product: CASSRTGNSYGYTF.

The chain has TRBV6-5 and TRBJ1-5, with 8 bases matching TRBD1. This CDR3 is 14 amino acids long. The germline gives CDR1 MNHEY, CDR2 SVGAGI. Germline trimming cut 6 bases from V and 3 bases from J; bases unmatched to any gene: 4. In DNA form, the CDR3 reads TGTGCCAGCAGCCGGACAGGGCCCAATCAGCCCCAGCATTTT. Encoded protein: CASSRTGPNQPQHF.

The chain's CDR3 is CASSVAPLNEQFF. The CDR3 DNA sequence: TGTGCCAGCAGCGTAGCTCCTCTGAATGAGCAGTTCTTC. The chain joins TRBV9 to TRBJ2-1; D remains unclear. V dropped 0 bases and J dropped 7 bases, with 8 bases sitting between them. The germline gives CDR1 SGDLS, CDR2 YYNGEE. The CDR3 is made up of 13 amino acids.

The chain joins TRBV3-1 (or the pseudogene TRBV3-2) to TRBJ2-3; maybe TRBD1 (6 bases). Germline V CDR1 and CDR2: LGHDT, YNNKEL (reference sequence). V lost 3 bases, J lost 2 bases, and 12 bases lay in between. This CDR3 has 15 residues. The DNA of the CDR3 is TGTGCCAGCAGCCAGGGGGCGGCCCTCACAGATACGCAGTATTTT. It yields the protein CASSQGAALTDTQYF.

This clone was counted only a few times. The chain joins TRBV2 to TRBJ2-7; the D gene is possibly TRBD1 (6 bases). V lost 6 bases, J lost 1 base, and 13 bases lay in between. The V gene's germline CDR1 is SNHLY and CDR2 FYNNEI. The CDR3 sequence is 14 residues long. The CDR3 DNA follows: TGTGCCAGCAGGTCGGGACACAGATCCTACGAGCAGTACTTC. Translation: CASRSGHRSYEQYF.

This chain uses TRBV4-1 with TRBJ1-4; 10 nucleotides line up with TRBD1. This CDR3 is built from 15 residues. Trimming took 1 base from V and 10 from J; bases not matched to a gene: 6. From germline, CDR1 is MGHRA and CDR2 YSYEKL. In DNA, the CDR3 is TGCGCCAGCAGCCAAGTAAATGGGGACAGGGGAAAACTGTTTTTT. Protein: CASSQVNGDRGKLFF.